One and the same sample provided the 8 T cell receptor beta chains below, sequenced in a study of a mutant IDH1 vaccine in newly diagnosed glioma (dated by TCRdb to the early 2020s). Library creation used the immunoSEQ multiplex PCR assay. TCRdb holds this immuneACCESS table with in-frame rearrangements only. Some clones are missing; in checked studies, unresolved V genes explain under half, and the rest has no known cause. Here the sample has about 61,000 clones; roughly 80% occur a single time. The ten largest clones represent roughly 5.7% of the sample. These receptors have no known antigen. This sample's time point label indicates: week 11, during vaccination. Every vaccine dose consisted of 300 ug of a 20-mer mutant IDH1 peptide in Montanide, administered subcutaneously together with topical imiquimod. The sample here was PBMCs, taken from a glioma patient whose treatment included an IDH1 peptide vaccine. The receptors derive from a middle-aged man with glioma.

The V and J genes are TRBV7-2 and TRBJ1-1, with D hard to call. Trimming removed 1 base at V and 5 bases at J, with 8 bases between. The CDR3 is made up of 13 amino acids. Germline V CDR1 and CDR2: SGHTA, FQGNSA. CDR3 coding DNA: TGTGCCAGCAGCTTAGGGGGAGGGACTGAAGCTTTCTTT. Translating it yields CASSLGGGTEAFF. Complete variable domain (other parts from reference TRBV7-2 and TRBJ1-1): GAGVSQSPSNKVTEKGKDVELRCDPISGHTALYWYRQSLGQGLEFLIYFQGNSAPDKSGLPSDRFSAERTGGSVSTLTIQRTQQEDSAVYLCASSLGGGTEAFFGQGTRLTVV.

As DNA, the CDR3 is TGCGCCAGCAGCAAAGGTAGCGGGGGCTACGAGCAGTACTTC. Protein sequence: CASSKGSGGYEQYF. The chain joins TRBV5-1 to TRBJ2-7, with TRBD2 matching over 9 bases. CDR1 is SGHRS, CDR2 YFSETQ, per germline. V trimming: 4 bases; J trimming: 3 bases; junction bases outside the gene matches: 5. This CDR3 spans 14 amino acids.

This sequence joins TRBV7-2 and TRBJ2-5; weak D call: TRBD2 (5 bases). The CDR3 is made up of 13 amino acids. With 3 bases removed from V and 2 bases from J, the gap between germline ends came to 7 bases. Germline-derived CDR1 and CDR2 are SGHTA and FQGNSA. The CDR3 is CASSFRGQETQYF. The CDR3 nucleotides read TGTGCCAGCAGCTTCCGGGGTCAAGAGACCCAGTACTTC. The variable domain in full, with the rest retrieved from reference TRBV7-2 and TRBJ2-5, is GAGVSQSPSNKVTEKGKDVELRCDPISGHTALYWYRQSLGQGLEFLIYFQGNSAPDKSGLPSDRFSAERTGGSVSTLTIQRTQQEDSAVYLCASSFRGQETQYFGPGTRLLVL.

A single count supports this clone. This rearrangement joins TRBV4-1 to TRBJ1-3; no reliable D call. Looked up from germline, CDR1 is MGHRA and CDR2 is YSYEKL. The V end was cut by 0 bases, the J end by 2 bases, with 11 bases between. This CDR3 has 16 residues. The CDR3 coding sequence is TGCGCCAGCAGCCAAGAAGCCGGGGTGACTGGAAACACCATATATTTT. This codes for CASSQEAGVTGNTIYF.

The V call is TRBV10-3, the J call TRBJ1-5; D might be TRBD1 (5 bases). The CDR3 spans 14 residues. Trimming took off 11 bases at V and 4 bases at J, with 18 bases between the two ends. CDR1 ENHRY and CDR2 SYGVKD come from the germline V gene. The DNA for the CDR3 is TGTGCCTCCCGGCCGGACACGGGAAATCAGCCCCAGCATTTT. It codes for CASRPDTGNQPQHF.

The chain combines TRBV4-3 with TRBJ2-3; TRBD1 matches 8 bases. J was trimmed by 0 bases and V by 4 bases; bases with no gene match: 12. Germline values: CDR1 LGHNA, CDR2 YSLEER. There are 18 residues in the CDR3. CDR3 DNA: TGCGCCAGCAGCCCAGGTGTCAGGGGGCGTACTAGCACAGATACGCAGTATTTT. Translation gives CASSPGVRGRTSTDTQYF.

The chain couples TRBV5-1 to TRBJ2-7; D is possibly TRBD1 (5 bases). Deletions cut 5 bases from V and 1 base from J, with 13 bases between. CDR3 size: 14 residues. Germline V lookup: CDR1 SGHRS, CDR2 YFSETQ. CDR3 region: CASRRGQGSYEQYF. The CDR3 nucleotides read TGCGCCAGCAGGAGAGGCCAGGGATCCTACGAGCAGTACTTC. Supplemented by reference TRBV5-1 and TRBJ2-7, the full variable domain reads KAGVTQTPRYLIKTRGQQVTLSCSPISGHRSVSWYQQTPGQGLQFLFEYFSETQRNKGNFPGRFSGRQFSNSRSEMNVSTLELGDSALYLCASRRGQGSYEQYFGPGTRLTVT.

This chain's CDR3 is CASSLDGTVDYEQYF. CDR3 nucleotide sequence: TGTGCCAGCAGCTTAGATGGGACGGTCGACTACGAGCAGTACTTC. The V call is TRBV13, the J call TRBJ2-7; either TRBD1 or TRBD2 may fit D (5 bases each). Germline CDR1 is PRHDT and CDR2 is FYEKMQ (reference sequence). The length of the CDR3 is 15 residues. Trimming took off 1 base at V and 3 bases at J, with 13 bases between the two ends.